This T cell receptor beta chain derives from a study of blood T cell repertoires in COVID-19. Looking at the study overall: Material from acute and convalescent COVID-19 was sourced from the United States, Italy and Spain. In each case, the material was cDNA or gDNA derived from T cells, B-cell-depleted T cells, or PBMCs.

Authors' processing steps: Amplification of reference gene primers was used by the study to estimate nucleated cell counts. TCRdb keeps only in-frame clones here, not all; method: immunoSEQ multiplex PCR. V, J and clone size are those of that table, while D and trimming were read from the DNA. The sample shows around 90,000 clones, around 80% of them seen only once. V was pared by 2 bases and J by 3 bases, with 2 bases of the junction left unmatched. The CDR3 is 14 amino acids. Germline V gene data show CDR1 as SEHNR and CDR2 as FQNEAQ (reference sequence). The sequencing input was peripheral blood. The origin of this receptor is a human donor in a cohort sampled during active COVID-19. V gene TRBV7-9 combines with J gene TRBJ2-5, with 8 bases fitting TRBD2. This CDR3 is CASSLIGREETQYF. CDR3 nucleotide sequence: TGTGCCAGCAGCTTAATCGGGAGGGAAGAGACCCAGTACTTC. Looking up the rest from reference TRBV7-9 and TRBJ2-5 gives the full variable domain: DTGVSQNPRHKITKRGQNVTFRCDPISEHNRLYWYRQTLGQGPEFLTYFQNEAQLEKSRLLSDRFSAERPKGSFSTLEIQRTEQGDSAMYLCASSLIGREETQYFGPGTRLLVL.